This T cell receptor (beta chain) was observed in a study of molecular identifiers for immune sequencing clone quantification. Study-wide background: Replicates partitioned RNA from about 20,000 or 100,000 naive CD8 cells into five parts, sequencing four. Study-level points and caveats: Clones exceeding 20 RNA copies carried over 98% of effector molecules but under 1% of naive-cell molecules. In a background of around 1 million naive cells, spiked Jurkat TCR RNA from one cell was reportedly detectable. Barcode sharing among identical TCR molecules could make large clones appear smaller.

TCRdb reprocessed the PCR reads with MiXCR, giving one entry per CDR3 protein. Of 460,000 or so distinct CDR3 sequences listed, roughly 25% were seen once; the top ten hold around 0.78%. As to this clonotype: Its antigen is not identified. Given a much more abundant clone one base away, this may be a read error.

This CDR3 has 14 residues. The germline gives CDR1 SGHTA, CDR2 FQGTGA. This sequence originates from a human donor in good health. Some libraries in this study had Jurkat cell RNA spiked in. This chain uses TRBV7-3 with TRBJ2-1, with 11 bases that match TRBD2. Material: naive CD8+ T cells from blood, with Jurkat cell RNA spiked in. Noted subset: FACS-sorted CD8+CD4-CCR7+CD45RA+ naive T cells. This CDR3 is CTSSSGLAVNEQFF. CDR3 nucleotides: TGTACCAGCAGCTCGGGACTAGCGGTGAATGAGCAGTTCTTC.